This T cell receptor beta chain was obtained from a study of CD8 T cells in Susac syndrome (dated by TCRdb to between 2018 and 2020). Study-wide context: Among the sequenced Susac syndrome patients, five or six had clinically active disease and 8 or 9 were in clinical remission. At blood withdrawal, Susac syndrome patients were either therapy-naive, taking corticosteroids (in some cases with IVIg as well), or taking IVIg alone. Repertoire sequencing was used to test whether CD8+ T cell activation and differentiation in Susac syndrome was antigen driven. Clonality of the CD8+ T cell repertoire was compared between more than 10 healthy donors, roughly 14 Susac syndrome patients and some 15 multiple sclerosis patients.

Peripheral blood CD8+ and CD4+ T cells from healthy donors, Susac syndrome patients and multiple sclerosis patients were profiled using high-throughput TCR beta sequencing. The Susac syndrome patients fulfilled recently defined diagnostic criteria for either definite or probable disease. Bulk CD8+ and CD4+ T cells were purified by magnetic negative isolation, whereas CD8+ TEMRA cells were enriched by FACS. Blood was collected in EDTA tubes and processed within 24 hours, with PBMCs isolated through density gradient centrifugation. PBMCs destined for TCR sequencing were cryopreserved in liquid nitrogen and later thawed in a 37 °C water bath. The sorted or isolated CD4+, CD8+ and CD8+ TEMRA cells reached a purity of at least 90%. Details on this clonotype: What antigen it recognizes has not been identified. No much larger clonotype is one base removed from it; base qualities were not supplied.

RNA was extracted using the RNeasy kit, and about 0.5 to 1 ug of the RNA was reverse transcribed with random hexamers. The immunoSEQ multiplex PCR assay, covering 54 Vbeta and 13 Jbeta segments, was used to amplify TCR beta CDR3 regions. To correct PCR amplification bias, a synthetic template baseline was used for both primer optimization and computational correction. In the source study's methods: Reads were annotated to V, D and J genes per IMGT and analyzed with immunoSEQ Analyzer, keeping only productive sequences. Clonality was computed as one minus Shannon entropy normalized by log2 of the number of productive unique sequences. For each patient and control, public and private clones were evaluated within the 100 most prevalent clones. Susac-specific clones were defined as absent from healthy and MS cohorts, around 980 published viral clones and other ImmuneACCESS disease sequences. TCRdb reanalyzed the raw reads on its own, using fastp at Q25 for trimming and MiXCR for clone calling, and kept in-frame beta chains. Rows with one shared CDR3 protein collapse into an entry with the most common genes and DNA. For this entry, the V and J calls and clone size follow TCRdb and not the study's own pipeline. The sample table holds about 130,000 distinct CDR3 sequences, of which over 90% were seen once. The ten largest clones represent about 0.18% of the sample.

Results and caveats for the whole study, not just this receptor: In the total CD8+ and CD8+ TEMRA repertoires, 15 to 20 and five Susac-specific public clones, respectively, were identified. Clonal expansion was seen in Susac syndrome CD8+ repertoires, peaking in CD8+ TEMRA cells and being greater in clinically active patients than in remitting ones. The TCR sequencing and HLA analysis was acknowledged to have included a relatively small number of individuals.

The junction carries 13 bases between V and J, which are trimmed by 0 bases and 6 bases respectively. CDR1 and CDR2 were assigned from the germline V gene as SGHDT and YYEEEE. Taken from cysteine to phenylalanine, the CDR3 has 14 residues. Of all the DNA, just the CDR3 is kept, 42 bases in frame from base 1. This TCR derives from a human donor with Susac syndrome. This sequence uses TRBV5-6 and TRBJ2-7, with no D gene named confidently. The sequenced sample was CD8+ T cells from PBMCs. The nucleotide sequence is TGTGCCAGCAGCTTGGAAGGTGGAGCTAGCGAGCAGTACTTC. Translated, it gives CASSLEGGASEQYF.